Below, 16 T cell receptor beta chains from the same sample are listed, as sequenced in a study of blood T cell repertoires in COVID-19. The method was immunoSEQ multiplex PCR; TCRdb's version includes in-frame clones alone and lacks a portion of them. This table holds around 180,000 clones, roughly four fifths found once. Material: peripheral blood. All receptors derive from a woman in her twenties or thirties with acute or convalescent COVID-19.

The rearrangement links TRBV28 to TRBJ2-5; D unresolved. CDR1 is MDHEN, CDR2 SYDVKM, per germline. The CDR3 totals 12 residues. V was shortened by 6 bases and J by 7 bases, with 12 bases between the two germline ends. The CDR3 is CASSYSYSTQYF. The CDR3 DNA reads TGTGCCAGCAGCTACTCCTATTCGACCCAGTACTTC.

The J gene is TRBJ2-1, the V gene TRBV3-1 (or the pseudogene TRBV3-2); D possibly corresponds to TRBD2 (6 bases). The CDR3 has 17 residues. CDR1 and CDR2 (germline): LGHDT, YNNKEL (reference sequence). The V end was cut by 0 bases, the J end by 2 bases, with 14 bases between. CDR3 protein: CASSQDLGGVPYNEQFF. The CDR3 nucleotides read TGTGCCAGCAGCCAAGATCTAGGCGGGGTCCCCTACAATGAGCAGTTCTTC.

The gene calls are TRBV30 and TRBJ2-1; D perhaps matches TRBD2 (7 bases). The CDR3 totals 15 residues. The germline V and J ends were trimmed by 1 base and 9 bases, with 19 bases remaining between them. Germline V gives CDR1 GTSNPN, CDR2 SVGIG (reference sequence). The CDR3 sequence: CAWSGGRGLQVEQFF. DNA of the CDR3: TGTGCCTGGAGTGGAGGGCGGGGGCTCCAGGTTGAGCAGTTCTTC.

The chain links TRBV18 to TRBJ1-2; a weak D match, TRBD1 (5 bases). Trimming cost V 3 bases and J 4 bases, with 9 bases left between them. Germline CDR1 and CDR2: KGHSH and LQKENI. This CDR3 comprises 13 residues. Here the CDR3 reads CASSPQGAYGYTF. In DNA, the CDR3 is TGTGCCAGCTCACCCCAGGGCGCCTATGGCTACACCTTC.

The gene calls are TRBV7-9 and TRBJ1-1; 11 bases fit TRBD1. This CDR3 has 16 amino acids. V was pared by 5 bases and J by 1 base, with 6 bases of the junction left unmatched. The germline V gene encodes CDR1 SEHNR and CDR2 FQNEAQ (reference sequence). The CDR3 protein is CASSPRDRGSNTEAFF. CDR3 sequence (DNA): TGTGCCAGCAGCCCCCGGGACAGGGGGTCGAACACTGAAGCTTTCTTT.

The CDR3 coding sequence is TGCGCCAGCAGTCAGACAGGCACTAACTATGGCTACACCTTC. It encodes CASSQTGTNYGYTF. The chain carries TRBV23-1 and TRBJ1-2, with D perhaps TRBD1 (6 bases). TRBV23-1 qualifies as an ORF whose function is uncertain. CDR3 length equals 14 residues. Trimming cost V 3 bases and J 0 bases, with 8 bases left between them.

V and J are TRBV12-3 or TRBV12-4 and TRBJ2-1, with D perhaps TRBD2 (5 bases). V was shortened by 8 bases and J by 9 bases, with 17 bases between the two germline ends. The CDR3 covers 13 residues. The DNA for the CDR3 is TGTGCCAGCTTTCGGGCGGGCGCCGTTGAGCAGTTCTTC. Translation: CASFRAGAVEQFF.

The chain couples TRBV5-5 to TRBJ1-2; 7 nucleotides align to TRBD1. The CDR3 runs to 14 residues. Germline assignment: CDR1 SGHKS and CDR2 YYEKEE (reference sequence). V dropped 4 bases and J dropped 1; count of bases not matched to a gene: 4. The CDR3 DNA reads TGTGCCAGCAGCGCGACAGGGATTAACTATGGCTACACCTTC. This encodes CASSATGINYGYTF. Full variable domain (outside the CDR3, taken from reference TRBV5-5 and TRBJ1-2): DAGVTQSPTHLIKTRGQQVTLRCSPISGHKSVSWYQQVLGQGPQFIFQYYEKEERGRGNFPDRFSARQFPNYSSELNVNALLLGDSALYLCASSATGINYGYTFGSGTRLTVV.

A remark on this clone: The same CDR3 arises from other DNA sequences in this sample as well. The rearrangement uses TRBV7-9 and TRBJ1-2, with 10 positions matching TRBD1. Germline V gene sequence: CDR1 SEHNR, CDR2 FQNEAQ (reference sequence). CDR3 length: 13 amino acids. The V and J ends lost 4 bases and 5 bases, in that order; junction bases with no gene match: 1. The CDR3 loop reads CASSSGQGYGYTF. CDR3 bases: TGTGCCAGCAGCTCGGGACAGGGGTATGGCTACACCTTC. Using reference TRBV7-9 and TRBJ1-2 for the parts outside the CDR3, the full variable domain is DTGVSQNPRHKITKRGQNVTFRCDPISEHNRLYWYRQTLGQGPEFLTYFQNEAQLEKSRLLSDRFSAERPKGSFSTLEIQRTEQGDSAMYLCASSSGQGYGYTFGSGTRLTVV.

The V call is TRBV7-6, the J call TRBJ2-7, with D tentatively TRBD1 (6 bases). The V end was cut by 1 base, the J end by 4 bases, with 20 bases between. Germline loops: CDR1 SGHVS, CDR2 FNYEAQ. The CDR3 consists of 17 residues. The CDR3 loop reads CASSLEATGIGHYEQYF. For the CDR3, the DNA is TGTGCCAGCAGCTTAGAGGCTACAGGGATAGGGCATTACGAGCAGTACTTC.

This CDR3 reads CASSVGASGPKNIQYF. DNA for the CDR3: TGTGCCAGCAGCGTAGGTGCAAGTGGCCCCAAAAACATTCAGTACTTC. The J gene is TRBJ2-4, the V gene TRBV9; D unresolved. There are 16 residues in the CDR3. Trimming pared 0 bases from V and 2 bases from J, leaving 12 bases between. Germline V gene sequence: CDR1 SGDLS, CDR2 YYNGEE.

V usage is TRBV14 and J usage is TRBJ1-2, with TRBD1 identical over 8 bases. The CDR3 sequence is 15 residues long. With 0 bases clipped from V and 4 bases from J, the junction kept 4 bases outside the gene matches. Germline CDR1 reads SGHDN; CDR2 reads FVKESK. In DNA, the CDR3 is TGTGCCAGCAGCCAAGAGTGGACAGGGCTCTATGGCTACACCTTC. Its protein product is CASSQEWTGLYGYTF. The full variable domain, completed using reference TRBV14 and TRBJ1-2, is EAGVTQFPSHSVIEKGQTVTLRCDPISGHDNLYWYRRVMGKEIKFLLHFVKESKQDESGMPNNRFLAERTGGTYSTLKVQPAELEDSGVYFCASSQEWTGLYGYTFGSGTRLTVV.

As DNA, the CDR3 is TGTGCCAGCAGGGTGGCGGGGAGCGTCTACAATGAGCAGTTCTTC. Translating it yields CASRVAGSVYNEQFF. This sequence joins TRBV2 and TRBJ2-1; D may be TRBD2 (6 bases). Germline CDR1 SNHLY, CDR2 FYNNEI. V lost 6 bases and J lost 3, with 15 bases in between. CDR3 length equals 15 residues. The variable domain in full, with the rest retrieved from reference TRBV2 and TRBJ2-1, is EPEVTQTPSHQVTQMGQEVILRCVPISNHLYFYWYRQILGQKVEFLVSFYNNEISEKSEIFDDQFSVERPDGSNFTLKIRSTKLEDSAMYFCASRVAGSVYNEQFFGPGTRLTVL.

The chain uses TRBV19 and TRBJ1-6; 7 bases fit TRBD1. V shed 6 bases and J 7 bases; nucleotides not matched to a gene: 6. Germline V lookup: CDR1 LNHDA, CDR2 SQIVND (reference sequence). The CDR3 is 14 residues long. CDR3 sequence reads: CASRRQGQNSPLHF. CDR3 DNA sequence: TGTGCCAGTAGAAGACAGGGCCAAAATTCACCCCTCCACTTT.

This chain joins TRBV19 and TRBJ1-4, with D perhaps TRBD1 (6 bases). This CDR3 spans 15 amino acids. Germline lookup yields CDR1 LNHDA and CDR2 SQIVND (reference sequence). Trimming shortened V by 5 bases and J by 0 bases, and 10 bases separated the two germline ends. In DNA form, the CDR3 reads TGTGCCAGTAGTCAGGGGATTGCAACTAATGAAAAACTGTTTTTT. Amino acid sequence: CASSQGIATNEKLFF.

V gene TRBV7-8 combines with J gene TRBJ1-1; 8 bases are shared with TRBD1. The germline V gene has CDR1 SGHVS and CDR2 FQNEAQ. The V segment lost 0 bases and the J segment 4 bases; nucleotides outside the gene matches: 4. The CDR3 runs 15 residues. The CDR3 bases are TGTGCCAGCAGCTTAGCCCGGACAGGGCGCACTGAAGCTTTCTTT. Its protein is CASSLARTGRTEAFF.